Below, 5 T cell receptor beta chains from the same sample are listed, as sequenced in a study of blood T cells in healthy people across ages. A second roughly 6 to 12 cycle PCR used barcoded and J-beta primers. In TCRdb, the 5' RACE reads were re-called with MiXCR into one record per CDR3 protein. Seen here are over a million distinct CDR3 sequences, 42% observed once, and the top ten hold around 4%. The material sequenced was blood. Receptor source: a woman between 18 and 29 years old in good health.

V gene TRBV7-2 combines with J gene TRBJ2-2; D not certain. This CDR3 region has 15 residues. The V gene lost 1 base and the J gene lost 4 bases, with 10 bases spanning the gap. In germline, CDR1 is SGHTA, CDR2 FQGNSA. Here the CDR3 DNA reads TGTGCCAGCAGCTTAGATGGTAGTCGCACCGGGGAGCTGTTTTTT. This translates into CASSLDGSRTGELFF.

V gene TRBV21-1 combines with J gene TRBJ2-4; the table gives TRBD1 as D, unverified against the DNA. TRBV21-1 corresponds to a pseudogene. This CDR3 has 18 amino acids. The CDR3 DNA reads TGTGCCAGCAGCAAAGTGGTTTTTTACCGGGACACCCCCTACGGGCAGTACTTC. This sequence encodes CASSKVVFYRDTPYGQYF.

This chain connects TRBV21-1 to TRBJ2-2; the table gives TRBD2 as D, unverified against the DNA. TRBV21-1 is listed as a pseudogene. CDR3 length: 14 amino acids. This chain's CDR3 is CASSKKPPSRNLFF. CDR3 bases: TGTGCCAGCAGCAAAAAGCCGCCTAGCAGGAACCTGTTTTTT.

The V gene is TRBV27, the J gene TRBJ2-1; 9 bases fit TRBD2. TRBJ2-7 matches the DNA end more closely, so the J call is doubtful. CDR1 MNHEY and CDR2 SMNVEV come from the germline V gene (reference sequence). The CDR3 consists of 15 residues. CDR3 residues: CASSLSGSPNNEQYF. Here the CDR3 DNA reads TGTGCCAGCAGTCTTAGCGGGAGCCCAAACAATGAGCAGTACTTC.

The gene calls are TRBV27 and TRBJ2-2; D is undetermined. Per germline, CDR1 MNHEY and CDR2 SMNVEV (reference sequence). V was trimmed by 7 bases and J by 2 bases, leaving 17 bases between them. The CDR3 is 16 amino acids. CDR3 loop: CASTPLANLNTGELFF. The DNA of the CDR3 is TGTGCCAGCACCCCTTTGGCGAACCTAAACACCGGGGAGCTGTTTTTT.